A single sample is the source of the 31 T cell receptor beta chains below, sequenced in a study of PD-1 blockade in classical Hodgkin lymphoma. The data were produced by immunoSEQ multiplex PCR, yet TCRdb's version contains in-frame clones alone and is incomplete. In the table there are roughly 13,000 clones, around 75% of which are singletons. There was relapse after autologous stem cell transplantation in every patient, and there was variation in brentuximab vedotin exposure. The starting material was peripheral blood mononuclear cells (PBMCs), obtained at baseline. The receptor set was obtained from a human donor with classical Hodgkin lymphoma.

The V call is TRBV6-1, the J call TRBJ1-3; D is unresolved. The V and J ends lost 2 bases and 1 base respectively, with 12 bases between them. Germline assignment: CDR1 MNHNS and CDR2 SASEGT. The CDR3 is 16 amino acids. This CDR3 reads CASSERLASSGNTIYF. In DNA, the CDR3 is TGTGCCAGCAGTGAACGGTTGGCAAGTTCTGGAAACACCATATATTTT.

The chain links TRBV9 to TRBJ2-3; TRBD2 aligns across 7 bases. Per the germline V gene, CDR1 is SGDLS and CDR2 is YYNGEE. The CDR3 covers 15 residues. The trim removed 0 bases at V and 1 base at J, leaving 2 bases unmatched. DNA of the CDR3: TGTGCCAGCAGCGTAGGGGCGGGAGGCACAGATACGCAGTATTTT. Translated, it gives CASSVGAGGTDTQYF.

The genes are TRBV19 and TRBJ2-1; D not certain. The germline CDR1 and CDR2 sequences are LNHDA and SQIVND (reference sequence). With 1 base removed from V and 5 bases from J, the gap between germline ends came to 12 bases. This CDR3 spans 15 amino acids. This CDR3 reads CASSIGPLEHNEQFF. The CDR3 DNA reads TGTGCCAGTAGTATAGGCCCCCTTGAACACAATGAGCAGTTCTTC.

There are a few counts of this clone. The chain carries TRBV6-6 and TRBJ2-1; a weak D match, TRBD2 (5 bases). This CDR3 contains 12 residues. Germline V gene lookup returns CDR1 MNHNY and CDR2 SVGAGI (reference sequence). Deletions cut 4 bases from V and 7 bases from J, with 8 bases between. The CDR3 nucleotides are TGTGCCAGCAGTTCCGACTATAATGAGCAGTTCTTC. Translation: CASSSDYNEQFF.

The J gene is TRBJ2-1, the V gene TRBV5-1; 7 bases line up with TRBD2. The CDR3 extends over 14 amino acids. Germline values: CDR1 SGHRS, CDR2 YFSETQ. Trimming at V came to 0 bases and at J to 9 bases, leaving 6 bases not matched to a gene. For the CDR3, the DNA is TGCGCCAGCAGCTTGGCCAGGGAGGGAGTTGAGCAGTTCTTC. It specifies CASSLAREGVEQFF.

The chain links TRBV28 to TRBJ2-7; no clear D gene. V lost 2 bases and J 3 bases, leaving 5 bases between the germline ends. Germline V gene sequence: CDR1 MDHEN, CDR2 SYDVKM. The CDR3 sequence is 12 residues long. CDR3 coding DNA: TGTGCCAGCAGTTTAGGGGACTACGAGCAGTACTTC. Translated: CASSLGDYEQYF.

The gene calls are TRBV5-1 and TRBJ2-5, with D possibly being TRBD1 (5 bases). The V gene's germline CDR1 is SGHRS and CDR2 YFSETQ. The V end lost 0 bases, the J end lost 5 bases, and 8 bases lay between the germline ends. This CDR3 has 13 residues. The CDR3 nucleotides are TGCGCCAGCAGCTTGGACTCAGGGGAGACCCAGTACTTC. As protein: CASSLDSGETQYF.

The chain uses TRBV7-2 and TRBJ2-7, with D possibly TRBD2 on 5 matching bases. V was trimmed by 2 bases and J by 0 bases, leaving 17 bases between them. This CDR3 is built from 17 residues. The germline gives CDR1 SGHTA, CDR2 FQGNSA. The CDR3 protein is CASSLRVERTFSYEQYF. CDR3 nucleotide sequence: TGTGCCAGCAGCTTAAGGGTAGAGCGGACCTTCTCCTACGAGCAGTACTTC.

This clone was seen a handful of times. The rearrangement joins TRBV6-1 to TRBJ2-7, with 7 bases that match TRBD1. In germline, CDR1 is MNHNS, CDR2 SASEGT. Losses at the gene ends were 2 bases for V and 2 bases for J; bases not matched to a gene: 9. The CDR3 spans 16 residues. The CDR3 spells CASSEYTGVMAYEQYF. CDR3 coding DNA: TGTGCCAGCAGTGAATATACAGGGGTGATGGCCTACGAGCAGTACTTC.

V usage is TRBV28 and J usage is TRBJ1-5; D perhaps matches TRBD1 (5 bases). Germline V gene data show CDR1 as MDHEN and CDR2 as SYDVKM. V was shortened by 2 bases and J by 4 bases, with 9 bases between the two germline ends. There are 14 residues in the CDR3. The CDR3 sequence: CASSLVPGNQPQHF. The CDR3 DNA is TGTGCCAGCAGTTTAGTCCCAGGGAATCAGCCCCAGCATTTT.

The V gene is TRBV19, the J gene TRBJ1-4; 8 bases line up with TRBD1. Trimming at V came to 5 bases and at J to 5 bases, leaving 7 bases not matched to a gene. The CDR3 covers 15 residues. Germline V gives CDR1 LNHDA, CDR2 SQIVND (reference sequence). CDR3 DNA: TGTGCCAGTAGTGGCACAGGGGGGAAGAATGAAAAACTGTTTTTT. This translates into CASSGTGGKNEKLFF.

V and J are TRBV4-2 and TRBJ1-4; possibly TRBD1 for D (5 bases). This CDR3 has 13 residues. CDR1 is LGHNA and CDR2 is YNFKEQ in the germline V gene. V was clipped by 3 bases and J by 4 bases, with 6 bases between them. CDR3 sequence reads: CASSQGVNEKLFF. The CDR3 nucleotides read TGTGCCAGCAGCCAGGGGGTTAATGAAAAACTGTTTTTT.

The V and J genes are TRBV6-1 and TRBJ2-7; TRBD2 aligns across 10 bases. The CDR3 spans 14 residues. Germline V lookup: CDR1 MNHNS, CDR2 SASEGT. With V trimmed by 8 bases and J by 3 bases, 7 bases remained unmatched. CDR3 region: CASGPSGRFYEQYF. The CDR3 DNA reads as TGTGCCAGCGGGCCTAGCGGGAGATTCTACGAGCAGTACTTC.

The chain is built from TRBV28 and TRBJ2-6; D gene uncertain. Trimming took 3 bases from V and 2 from J, leaving 8 bases between them. CDR3 length equals 15 residues. Germline V CDR1 and CDR2: MDHEN, SYDVKM. CDR3: CASSFRRPGANVLTF. The CDR3 nucleotides are TGTGCCAGCAGTTTTCGTAGGCCTGGGGCCAACGTCCTGACTTTC. The full variable domain, with the rest looked up from reference TRBV28 and TRBJ2-6, is DVKVTQSSRYLVKRTGEKVFLECVQDMDHENMFWYRQDPGLGLRLIYFSYDVKMKEKGDIPEGYSVSREKKERFSLILESASTNQTSMYLCASSFRRPGANVLTFGAGSRLTVL.

The CDR3 DNA reads as TGCGCCAGCGCGACTAGCGCTGTCGCAGATACGCAGTATTTT. Protein sequence: CASATSAVADTQYF. The J gene is TRBJ2-3, the V gene TRBV5-1; TRBD2 matches 8 bases. Germline assignment: CDR1 SGHRS and CDR2 YFSETQ. V was clipped by 7 bases and J by 4 bases; unmatched bases: 8. This CDR3 spans 14 amino acids.

The chain uses TRBV5-6 and TRBJ1-5; no clear D gene. V was pared by 0 bases and J by 1 base, with 8 bases between. The CDR3 consists of 15 residues. The germline CDR1 and CDR2 sequences are SGHDT and YYEEEE. The CDR3 DNA reads as TGTGCCAGCAGCTTGGGGGGAGGGAGCAATCAGCCCCAGCATTTT. It is translated as CASSLGGGSNQPQHF.

The chain carries TRBV5-1 and TRBJ2-3; TRBD1 matches 9 bases. The V segment lost 1 base and the J segment 0 bases; nucleotides outside the gene matches: 6. Per the germline V gene, CDR1 is SGHRS and CDR2 is YFSETQ. The CDR3 is made up of 17 amino acids. CDR3 amino acids: CASSLKPGQGSTDTQYF. As DNA, the CDR3 is TGCGCCAGCAGCTTGAAACCGGGACAGGGAAGCACAGATACGCAGTATTTT.

The chain is built from TRBV19 and TRBJ2-5; 8 positions match TRBD2. The CDR3 consists of 15 residues. CDR1 and CDR2 from the germline V gene are LNHDA and SQIVND (reference sequence). V lost 6 bases to trimming and J lost 2 bases; unmatched junction nucleotides: 8. Here the CDR3 DNA reads TGTGCCAGTAGGCCGGGAGGGAGGATGCAAGAGACCCAGTACTTC. Translating it yields CASRPGGRMQETQYF.

This clone was counted a few times. V usage is TRBV14 and J usage is TRBJ1-3; D is uncertain. V lost 3 bases, J lost 0 bases, and 9 bases lay in between. CDR3 length equals 15 residues. The germline CDR1 and CDR2 sequences are SGHDN and FVKESK. The CDR3 nucleotides read TGTGCCAGCAGCCAGACTGTGAACTCTGGAAACACCATATATTTT. It codes for CASSQTVNSGNTIYF.

The chain carries TRBV6-1 and TRBJ2-1; 11 nucleotides line up with TRBD2. V lost 5 bases to trimming and J lost 4 bases; unmatched junction nucleotides: 4. This CDR3 spans 15 amino acids. Germline V CDR1 and CDR2: MNHNS, SASEGT. The CDR3 here is CASSPGTSGYNEQFF. The CDR3 DNA sequence: TGTGCCAGCAGTCCCGGGACTAGCGGATACAATGAGCAGTTCTTC.

The chain has TRBV19 and TRBJ1-4; maybe TRBD1 (6 bases). V lost 5 bases and J lost 8, with 15 bases in between. Germline V CDR1 and CDR2: LNHDA, SQIVND (reference sequence). The CDR3 runs 14 residues. The CDR3 protein is CASSHREGMEKLFF. The CDR3 coding sequence is TGTGCCAGTAGTCACAGGGAGGGGATGGAAAAACTGTTTTTT.

The chain links TRBV7-2 to TRBJ1-1; D is perhaps TRBD1 (5 bases). The V gene lost 5 bases and the J gene lost 0 bases, with 16 bases spanning the gap. CDR1 and CDR2 (germline): SGHTA, FQGNSA. The CDR3 has 16 amino acids. The DNA for the CDR3 is TGTGCCAGCAGCCCCCGGACACCGATCATGAACACTGAAGCTTTCTTT. Protein: CASSPRTPIMNTEAFF.

This rearrangement joins TRBV19 to TRBJ2-3, with D maybe TRBD2 (6 bases). V was pared by 3 bases and J by 0 bases, with 7 bases between. The V gene's germline CDR1 is LNHDA and CDR2 SQIVND (reference sequence). The CDR3 extends over 14 amino acids. The CDR3 protein is CASSMGLSTDTQYF. The CDR3 DNA reads as TGTGCCAGTAGTATGGGACTCAGCACAGATACGCAGTATTTT.

The table lists this clone with a few counts. The V and J genes are TRBV19 and TRBJ1-5; tentatively, D is TRBD1 (5 bases). Trimming took 7 bases from V and 4 from J, leaving 17 bases between them. CDR1 and CDR2 (germline): LNHDA, SQIVND (reference sequence). The CDR3 consists of 15 residues. The CDR3: CASNEPQGLNQPQHF. DNA for the CDR3: TGTGCCAGTAATGAGCCTCAGGGCCTAAATCAGCCCCAGCATTTT.

The chain uses TRBV6-1 and TRBJ2-1, with no clear D. The V gene lost 6 bases and the J gene lost 8 bases, with 8 bases spanning the gap. This CDR3 has 11 residues. Per germline, CDR1 MNHNS and CDR2 SASEGT. Here the CDR3 reads CASSPVYEQFF. The CDR3, as DNA: TGTGCCAGCAGCCCCGTCTATGAGCAGTTCTTC.

V is TRBV5-1 and J is TRBJ1-4; D is ambiguous. V was shortened by 2 bases and J by 3 bases, with 5 bases between the two germline ends. Germline loops: CDR1 SGHRS, CDR2 YFSETQ. CDR3 size: 13 residues. CDR3 sequence reads: CASSFGPNEKLFF. The CDR3 nucleotides read TGCGCCAGCAGCTTTGGACCTAATGAAAAACTGTTTTTT. Based on the CDR3 plus reference TRBV5-1 and TRBJ1-4, the full variable domain is KAGVTQTPRYLIKTRGQQVTLSCSPISGHRSVSWYQQTPGQGLQFLFEYFSETQRNKGNFPGRFSGRQFSNSRSEMNVSTLELGDSALYLCASSFGPNEKLFFGSGTQLSVL.

The gene calls are TRBV21-1 and TRBJ2-1; TRBD1 is the table's D call and was not checked against the DNA. TRBV21-1 is reported as a pseudogene. CDR3 length equals 14 residues. The CDR3 coding sequence is TGTGCCAGCAGCACCGGACAGAGGGGGAATGAGCAGTTCTTC. Translated: CASSTGQRGNEQFF.

V is TRBV9 and J is TRBJ2-3; TRBD2 aligns across 9 bases. Germline V gives CDR1 SGDLS, CDR2 YYNGEE. The junction had 3 bases not matched to a gene; V was cut back by 1 base and J by 3 bases. This CDR3 has 15 amino acids. The CDR3: CASSVIAGETDTQYF. In DNA form, the CDR3 reads TGTGCCAGCAGCGTAATAGCGGGAGAAACAGATACGCAGTATTTT.

The chain has TRBV5-1 and TRBJ2-1; 14 bases map to TRBD2. The CDR3 contains 17 residues. Germline values: CDR1 SGHRS, CDR2 YFSETQ. Germline trimming cut 4 bases from V and 2 bases from J; bases unmatched to any gene: 5. Here the CDR3 reads CASSPGTSGRPYNEQFF. CDR3 bases: TGCGCCAGCAGCCCAGGGACTAGCGGGAGACCCTACAATGAGCAGTTCTTC.

The chain is built from TRBV7-8 and TRBJ1-1, with 11 bases that match TRBD1. There are 14 residues in the CDR3. The junction had 4 bases not matched to a gene; V was cut back by 2 bases and J by 8 bases. Germline CDR1 reads SGHVS; CDR2 reads FQNEAQ. The CDR3 sequence is CASSLIGTGGEAFF. CDR3 bases: TGTGCCAGCAGCTTAATTGGGACAGGGGGGGAAGCTTTCTTT.

This clone came up a few times. The CDR3 region is CASSIIVTASSYEQYF. CDR3 DNA sequence: TGTGCCAGTAGTATTATTGTTACGGCGAGCTCCTACGAGCAGTACTTC. The genes are TRBV19 and TRBJ2-7; D unresolved. The V and J ends lost 3 bases and 0 bases respectively, with 15 bases between them. Per germline, CDR1 LNHDA and CDR2 SQIVND (reference sequence). CDR3 size: 16 residues.